Presented here are 16 T cell receptor beta chains from one specimen sequenced in a study of metastatic and nonmetastatic thyroid tumors (dated by TCRdb to 2018 to 2021). Library method: PCR. Reads for this sample came from an Illumina HiSeq 4000. In TCRdb, the public reads were trimmed at Q25 with fastp and aligned with MiXCR, with productive beta chains retained. This sample lists fewer than 16,000 clones; about 23% were detected once. Under 9.5% of the sample belongs to the ten largest clones. None of the patients had been given any treatment before thyroid surgery. The specimen sequenced was tumor tissue. Receptor source: a female donor with papillary thyroid cancer or a benign thyroid nodule (not recorded which). Some clones in this sample may be carry-over from other donors' samples.

V gene TRBV2 combines with J gene TRBJ2-5, with D unresolved. Germline V CDR1 and CDR2: SNHLY, FYNNEI. V lost 6 bases and J 3 bases, leaving 11 bases between the germline ends. CDR3 size: 13 residues. The CDR3 DNA reads as TGTGCCAGCAGAACAGACGGAGAAGAGACCCAGTACTTC. Translation: CASRTDGEETQYF.

This clone was recorded many times. The chain recombines TRBV7-3 with TRBJ2-5; no reliable D call. CDR1 is SGHTA and CDR2 is FQGTGA in the germline V gene. The V end lost 4 bases, the J end lost 5 bases, and 14 bases lay between the germline ends. There are 14 residues in the CDR3. Written as DNA, the CDR3 is TGTGCCAGCAGCTCCTCCCGTGACGGGGAGACCCAGTACTTC. This sequence encodes CASSSSRDGETQYF.

In its sample, this clone was seen many times. The chain combines TRBV20-1 with TRBJ2-2; 7 nucleotides match TRBD2. After removal of 0 bases from V and 5 bases from J, the junction contained 3 bases not matched to a gene. The length of the CDR3 is 14 residues. Germline CDR1 reads DFQATT; CDR2 reads SNEGSKA (reference sequence). CDR3: CSAREWEGTGELFF. DNA of the CDR3: TGCAGTGCTAGAGAGTGGGAGGGGACCGGGGAGCTGTTTTTT.

CDR3 sequence reads: CASRSLQGLGYTF. The CDR3 nucleotides are TGTGCCAGCAGATCGCTACAGGGACTTGGCTACACCTTC. The chain combines TRBV5-4 with TRBJ1-2; D is perhaps TRBD1 (6 bases). The CDR3 has 13 residues. Germline V gene data show CDR1 as SGHNT and CDR2 as YYREEE (reference sequence). Trimming cost V 5 bases and J 7 bases, with 15 bases left between them.

This clone showed up just once. The chain couples TRBV9 to TRBJ1-5; D remains unclear. Between the trimmed V and J ends, which lost 3 bases and 1 base, there was a span of 8 bases. This CDR3 region has 14 residues. Germline lookup yields CDR1 SGDLS and CDR2 YYNGEE. CDR3 in amino acids: CASSAGLSNQPQHF. The DNA of the CDR3 is TGTGCCAGCAGCGCAGGCCTCAGCAATCAGCCCCAGCATTTT. Together with reference TRBV9 and TRBJ1-5, the CDR3 gives the full variable domain: DSGVTQTPKHLITATGQRVTLRCSPRSGDLSVYWYQQSLDQGLQFLIQYYNGEERAKGNILERFSAQQFPDLHSELNLSSLELGDSALYFCASSAGLSNQPQHFGDGTRLSIL.

The J gene is TRBJ2-7, the V gene TRBV6-2 or TRBV6-3, with 8 bases matching TRBD2. The ends lost 0 bases at V and 5 bases at J; junction bases unmatched: 6. CDR1 is MNHEY and CDR2 is SVGEGT in the germline V gene. The CDR3 length is 15 residues. In DNA form, the CDR3 reads TGTGCCAGCAGTTACTCCAGCGGGAGTCAAAACGAGCAGTACTTC. Its protein is CASSYSSGSQNEQYF.

The CDR3 loop reads CASRPRQGAQPQHF. CDR3 DNA sequence: TGTGCCAGCAGACCCAGACAGGGGGCCCAGCCCCAGCATTTT. The chain recombines TRBV6-1 with TRBJ1-5; 10 bases agree with TRBD1. This CDR3 is built from 14 residues. Trimming at V came to 6 bases and at J to 7 bases, leaving 6 bases not matched to a gene. In germline, CDR1 is MNHNS, CDR2 SASEGT.

The sample holds many counts of this clone. The genes are TRBV6-4 and TRBJ2-1; a weak D match, TRBD2 (6 bases). The CDR3 has 16 residues. The V end was cut by 3 bases, the J end by 8 bases, with 20 bases between. Germline CDR1 MRHNA, CDR2 SNTAGT. The CDR3 protein is CASSELGTARRDEQFF. CDR3 DNA: TGTGCCAGCAGTGAATTAGGGACTGCCCGGCGGGATGAGCAGTTCTTC.

This clone has at least ten counts. The chain combines TRBV20-1 with TRBJ2-3, with 13 bases fitting TRBD2. CDR1 DFQATT and CDR2 SNEGSKA come from the germline V gene (reference sequence). Trimming removed 5 bases from V and 2 bases from J; junction bases left unmatched: 7. The CDR3 covers 16 residues. The CDR3 here is CSAFTGTSGATDTQYF. DNA of the CDR3: TGCAGTGCTTTCACCGGGACTAGCGGGGCCACAGATACGCAGTATTTT.

This clone is medium-sized. The J gene is TRBJ2-1, the V gene TRBV6-1, with D hard to call. The CDR3 sequence is 13 residues long. Per germline, CDR1 MNHNS and CDR2 SASEGT. The V and J ends lost 9 bases and 3 bases respectively, with 12 bases between them. The CDR3 loop is CASSPLFYNEQFF. The CDR3 nucleotides read TGTGCCAGTTCTCCATTATTCTACAATGAGCAGTTCTTC.

This clone was counted many times. This sequence joins TRBV5-1 and TRBJ2-7; D unclear. Germline V lookup: CDR1 SGHRS, CDR2 YFSETQ. The CDR3 consists of 16 residues. V gave up 4 bases and J gave up 0 bases, with 17 bases separating them. In DNA form, the CDR3 reads TGCGCCAGCAGCCCCGAAGGTCTGACGAGCTCCTACGAGCAGTACTTC. It translates to CASSPEGLTSSYEQYF.

This clone was observed a handful of times. This sequence may be a read error, since a much larger clone differs from it by one base. The sample has other DNA sequences that encode this CDR3 too. The V call is TRBV28, the J call TRBJ1-5; D is ambiguous. V was cut by 3 bases and J by 4 bases, with 7 bases left in between. The germline gives CDR1 MDHEN, CDR2 SYDVKM. This CDR3 has 13 residues. CDR3 coding DNA: TGTGCCAGCAGTTTCGGAGGTAATCAGCCCCAGCATTTT. Protein: CASSFGGNQPQHF.

This chain links TRBV3-1 with TRBJ2-2; no definite D call. Per the germline V gene, CDR1 is LGHDT and CDR2 is YNNKEL (reference sequence). V was clipped by 2 bases and J by 5 bases, with 6 bases between them. CDR3 length: 13 residues. CDR3 coding DNA: TGTGCCAGCAGCCAACTAGTAACCGGGGAGCTGTTTTTT. Amino acid sequence: CASSQLVTGELFF.

This clone was seen repeatedly, ten times or more. The genes are TRBV6-1 and TRBJ2-1; TRBD1 aligns across 9 bases. The CDR3 spans 13 residues. CDR1 MNHNS and CDR2 SASEGT come from the germline V gene. The ends lost 10 bases at V and 8 bases at J; junction bases unmatched: 9. The CDR3 spells CATLGTGKHEQFF. The CDR3 coding sequence is TGTGCCACCCTCGGGACAGGGAAACATGAGCAGTTCTTC.

V is TRBV2 and J is TRBJ2-3; D not certain. The CDR3 is made up of 13 amino acids. Trimming shortened V by 0 bases and J by 10 bases, and 11 bases separated the two germline ends. Germline CDR1 reads SNHLY; CDR2 reads FYNNEI. In DNA form, the CDR3 reads TGTGCCAGCAGTGAAGCGGATTTAAGCTCGCAGTATTTT. This translates into CASSEADLSSQYF.

The chain combines TRBV6-1 with TRBJ1-6, with unresolved D. There are 12 residues in the CDR3. The germline CDR1 and CDR2 sequences are MNHNS and SASEGT. V lost 10 bases, J lost 7 bases, and 11 bases lay in between. CDR3 sequence: CAIDGRNSPLHF. The CDR3 nucleotides read TGTGCCATCGATGGGAGGAATTCACCCCTCCACTTT.